These 21 T cell receptor beta chains were all obtained from the same sample, sequenced in a study of cytomegalovirus exposure and HLA in healthy donors. Data came from immunoSEQ multiplex PCR; TCRdb stores just in-frame clones and leaves some out. The sample carries 150,000 to 200,000 clones, about 85% recorded once. The sample comprised PBMCs. The origin of the receptors is a man in his thirties or forties in good health and CMV-seropositive.

Remarks on this clone: The sample holds other DNA sequences that translate to the same CDR3. The rearrangement links TRBV6-5 to TRBJ2-5, with 8 bases matching TRBD2. Germline loops: CDR1 MNHEY, CDR2 SVGAGI. Losses at the gene ends were 0 bases for V and 2 bases for J; bases not matched to a gene: 5. The CDR3 length is 16 residues. CDR3 region: CASSYSAGELQETQYF. CDR3 DNA: TGTGCCAGCAGTTACTCAGCGGGGGAACTACAAGAGACCCAGTACTTC.

This clone was counted a single time. This sequence joins TRBV7-9 and TRBJ1-1; D not resolved. Between the trimmed V and J ends, which lost 4 bases and 1 base, there was a span of 10 bases. CDR1 is SEHNR and CDR2 is FQNEAQ in the germline V gene (reference sequence). CDR3 size: 14 residues. The CDR3 DNA is TGTGCCAGCAGCTATCCGGGTCCGAACACTGAAGCTTTCTTT. Translation gives CASSYPGPNTEAFF.

This rearrangement joins TRBV12-5 to TRBJ2-1; 10 bases map to TRBD1. The germline V gene encodes CDR1 LGHNT and CDR2 FRNRAP. Losses at the gene ends were 7 bases for V and 2 bases for J; bases not matched to a gene: 11. The CDR3 loop spans 17 amino acids. CDR3 in DNA: TGTGCTAGTGCCCCCGGGACAGGGGTAATTGCCTACAATGAGCAGTTCTTC. It translates to CASAPGTGVIAYNEQFF.

CDR3 in amino acids: CASSQRGGQGTYEQYF. CDR3 nucleotide sequence: TGTGCCAGCAGCCAAAGGGGAGGACAGGGGACCTACGAGCAGTACTTC. The chain joins TRBV7-3 to TRBJ2-7; 9 bases agree with TRBD1. This CDR3 is built from 16 residues. Looked up from germline, CDR1 is SGHTA and CDR2 is FQGTGA. J gave up 2 bases and V 5 bases, and 10 bases lay outside the gene matches.

The gene calls are TRBV4-3 and TRBJ1-1; D not resolved. Germline V gene lookup returns CDR1 LGHNA and CDR2 YSLEER. The germline V and J ends were trimmed by 0 bases and 4 bases, with 9 bases remaining between them. The CDR3 runs to 14 residues. The DNA of the CDR3 is TGCGCCAGCAGCCAAGATGGAGAAGGCACTGAAGCTTTCTTT. It encodes CASSQDGEGTEAFF.

The J gene is TRBJ1-6, the V gene TRBV4-1; D perhaps matches TRBD1 (5 bases). This CDR3 has 15 amino acids. The germline V gene has CDR1 MGHRA and CDR2 YSYEKL. The ends were cut back, 3 bases at V and 6 bases at J, with 12 bases in the middle. DNA of the CDR3: TGCGCCAGCAGCCAGAGTGACAGACTTAATTCACCCCTCCACTTT. Encoded protein: CASSQSDRLNSPLHF.

This clone appeared a single time. This chain uses TRBV7-9 with TRBJ2-1; 10 nucleotides line up with TRBD1. The CDR3 runs to 16 residues. The germline CDR1 and CDR2 sequences are SEHNR and FQNEAQ (reference sequence). V shed 5 bases and J 1 base; nucleotides not matched to a gene: 5. The DNA of the CDR3 is TGTGCCAGCAGCCCAAGACAGGGGGCTTCCTACAATGAGCAGTTCTTC. Translation: CASSPRQGASYNEQFF.

The chain recombines TRBV30 with TRBJ1-2; D is undetermined. The ends were cut back, 7 bases at V and 8 bases at J, with 14 bases in the middle. Germline assignment: CDR1 GTSNPN and CDR2 SVGIG (reference sequence). CDR3 length: 11 residues. In nucleotides, the CDR3 is TGTGCCTCCGAATTGGCAGGCGGCTACACCTTC. Protein product: CASELAGGYTF.

The rearrangement uses TRBV15 and TRBJ2-5; possibly TRBD2 for D (7 bases). Trimming cost V 0 bases and J 5 bases, with 10 bases left between them. This CDR3 comprises 14 residues. Germline V lookup: CDR1 LNHNV, CDR2 YYDKDF (reference sequence). CDR3 DNA: TGTGCCACCAGCAGAGACAGGGGAGGGGAGACCCAGTACTTC. Its protein product is CATSRDRGGETQYF.

The V gene is TRBV9, the J gene TRBJ1-5; 8 nucleotides agree with TRBD1. CDR3 length: 14 amino acids. Looked up from germline, CDR1 is SGDLS and CDR2 is YYNGEE. J was trimmed by 4 bases and V by 4 bases; bases with no gene match: 4. Here the CDR3 reads CASSTTGGNQPQHF. Here the CDR3 DNA reads TGTGCCAGCAGCACCACAGGGGGTAATCAGCCCCAGCATTTT.

The chain combines TRBV4-3 with TRBJ1-1; a weak D match, TRBD1 (5 bases). The CDR3 consists of 16 residues. V lost 1 base and J lost 4, with 16 bases in between. CDR1 LGHNA and CDR2 YSLEER come from the germline V gene. The CDR3 DNA follows: TGCGCCAGCAGCCAAGCGTCGCGGGGGTTTAGCACTGAAGCTTTCTTT. As protein: CASSQASRGFSTEAFF.

There are a few counts of this clone. The chain recombines TRBV18 with TRBJ1-1; D call uncertain. The CDR3 consists of 12 residues. Between the trimmed V and J ends, which lost 3 bases and 6 bases, there was a span of 8 bases. Per germline, CDR1 KGHSH and CDR2 LQKENI. The CDR3 nucleotides read TGTGCCAGCTCACCCGACATATCTGAAGCTTTCTTT. Translation: CASSPDISEAFF. Based on the CDR3 plus reference TRBV18 and TRBJ1-1, the full variable domain is NAGVMQNPRHLVRRRGQEARLRCSPMKGHSHVYWYRQLPEEGLKFMVYLQKENIIDESGMPKERFSAEFPKEGPSILRIQQVVRGDSAAYFCASSPDISEAFFGQGTRLTVV.

This clone has only one observation. This chain joins TRBV5-4 and TRBJ2-5, with 12 bases fitting TRBD1. The CDR3 loop spans 13 amino acids. Germline V CDR1 and CDR2: SGHNT, YYREEE (reference sequence). The trim removed 7 bases at V and 5 bases at J, leaving 3 bases unmatched. The CDR3 DNA follows: TGTGCCAGCCGGGGACAGGGGGCCGAGACCCAGTACTTC. Its translation is CASRGQGAETQYF.

The gene calls are TRBV7-9 and TRBJ1-1, with D unclear. Germline V gene lookup returns CDR1 SEHNR and CDR2 FQNEAQ (reference sequence). CDR3 length: 13 amino acids. Trimming left V 4 bases short and J 1 base short, with 7 bases between. The CDR3 protein is CASSSYKNTEAFF. The CDR3 coding sequence is TGTGCCAGCAGCTCTTATAAGAACACTGAAGCTTTCTTT.

This clone was detected a few times. The chain couples TRBV7-2 to TRBJ1-1, with D possibly matching TRBD1 (6 bases). Per the germline V gene, CDR1 is SGHTA and CDR2 is FQGNSA. The CDR3 spans 13 residues. Trimming removed 8 bases at V and 2 bases at J, with 12 bases between. As DNA, the CDR3 is TGTGCCAGCGGGGGGGGCGTCAACACTGAAGCTTTCTTT. It codes for CASGGGVNTEAFF.

The J gene is TRBJ1-2, the V gene TRBV18; tentatively, D is TRBD1 (6 bases). This CDR3 spans 15 amino acids. CDR1 is KGHSH, CDR2 LQKENI, per germline. V was cut by 0 bases and J by 3 bases, with 11 bases left in between. The CDR3, as DNA: TGTGCCAGCTCACCACCCCTGGACAGCTACTATGGCTACACCTTC. Translating gives CASSPPLDSYYGYTF.

This chain links TRBV10-3 with TRBJ2-5, with 7 bases matching TRBD2. Germline V gene sequence: CDR1 ENHRY, CDR2 SYGVKD. V lost 8 bases, J lost 3 bases, and 6 bases stayed unmatched. CDR3 length: 13 residues. The CDR3 nucleotides read TGTGCCATCGGGGCGGGGGTAGAAGAGACCCAGTACTTC. Its translation: CAIGAGVEETQYF.

The CDR3 loop reads CASSSWGPGVDGSPLHF. The CDR3 coding sequence is TGTGCCAGCAGCTCATGGGGTCCGGGGGTTGACGGTTCACCCCTCCACTTT. The gene calls are TRBV7-3 and TRBJ1-6, with D possibly being TRBD1 (5 bases). The V end lost 4 bases, the J end lost 9 bases, and 22 bases lay between the germline ends. In germline, CDR1 is SGHTA, CDR2 FQGTGA. CDR3 length equals 17 residues.

V is TRBV4-1 and J is TRBJ1-5; 7 bases fit TRBD1. CDR1 is MGHRA, CDR2 YSYEKL, per germline. With V trimmed by 0 bases and J by 5 bases, 13 bases remained unmatched. The CDR3 totals 18 residues. CDR3 in amino acids: CASSQDGREGRGHQPQHF. CDR3 bases: TGCGCCAGCAGCCAAGATGGTCGGGAGGGGAGGGGGCATCAGCCCCAGCATTTT.

This clone was recorded once. The chain combines TRBV18 with TRBJ1-6, with D tentatively TRBD1 (5 bases). The V gene lost 2 bases and the J gene lost 5 bases, with 10 bases spanning the gap. Germline-derived CDR1 and CDR2 are KGHSH and LQKENI. The CDR3 contains 15 residues. Written as DNA, the CDR3 is TGTGCCAGCTCACCAACCACAGGCAATAATTCACCCCTCCACTTT. Its protein product is CASSPTTGNNSPLHF.

A few counts support this clone. The chain uses TRBV7-3 and TRBJ1-6, with TRBD1 identical over 10 bases. CDR1 is SGHTA and CDR2 is FQGTGA in the germline V gene. This CDR3 comprises 13 residues. V dropped 5 bases and J dropped 10; count of bases not matched to a gene: 2. The CDR3 here is CASSMDRGSPLHF. The CDR3 DNA reads TGTGCCAGCAGCATGGACAGGGGGTCACCCCTCCACTTT.